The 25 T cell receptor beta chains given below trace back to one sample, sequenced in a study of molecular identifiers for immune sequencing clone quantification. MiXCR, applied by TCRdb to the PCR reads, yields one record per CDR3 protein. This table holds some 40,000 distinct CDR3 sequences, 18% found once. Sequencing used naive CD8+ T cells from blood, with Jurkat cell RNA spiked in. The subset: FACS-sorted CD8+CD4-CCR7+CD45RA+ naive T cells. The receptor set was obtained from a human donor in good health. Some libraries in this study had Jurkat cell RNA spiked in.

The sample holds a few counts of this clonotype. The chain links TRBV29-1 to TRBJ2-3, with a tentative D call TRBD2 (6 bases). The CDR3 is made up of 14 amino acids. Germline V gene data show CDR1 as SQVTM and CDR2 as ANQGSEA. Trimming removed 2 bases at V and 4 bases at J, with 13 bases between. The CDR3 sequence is CSVEWWEVADTQYF. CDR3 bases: TGCAGCGTTGAATGGTGGGAGGTTGCAGATACGCAGTATTTT.

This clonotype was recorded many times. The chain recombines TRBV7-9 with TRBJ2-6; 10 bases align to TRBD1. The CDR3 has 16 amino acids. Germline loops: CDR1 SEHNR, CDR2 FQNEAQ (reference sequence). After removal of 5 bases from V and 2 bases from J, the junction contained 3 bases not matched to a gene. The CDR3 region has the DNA TGTGCCAGCAGCCACGACAGGGGGCCTGGGGCCAACGTCCTGACTTTC. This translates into CASSHDRGPGANVLTF.

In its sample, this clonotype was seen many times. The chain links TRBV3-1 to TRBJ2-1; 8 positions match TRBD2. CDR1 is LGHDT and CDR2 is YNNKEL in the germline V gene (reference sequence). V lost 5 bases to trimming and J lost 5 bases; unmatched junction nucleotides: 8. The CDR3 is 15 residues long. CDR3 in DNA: TGTGCCAGCAGCGATAGCGGGATGAGGAACAATGAGCAGTTCTTC. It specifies CASSDSGMRNNEQFF.

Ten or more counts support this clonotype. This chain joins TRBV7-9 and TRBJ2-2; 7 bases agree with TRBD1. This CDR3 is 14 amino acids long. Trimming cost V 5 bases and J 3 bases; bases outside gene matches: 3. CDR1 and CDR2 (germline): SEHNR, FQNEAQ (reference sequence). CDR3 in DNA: TGTGCCAGCAGCCCGGGACAGCACACCGGGGAGCTGTTTTTT. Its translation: CASSPGQHTGELFF.

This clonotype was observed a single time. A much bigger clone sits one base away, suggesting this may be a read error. The chain's CDR3 is CANSWPGQGSYEQYF. The CDR3 DNA reads as TGTGCCAACAGTTGGCCGGGACAGGGGTCCTACGAGCAGTACTTC. The chain is built from TRBV28 and TRBJ2-7; 10 bases fit TRBD1. Germline lookup yields CDR1 MDHEN and CDR2 SYDVKM. The CDR3 is made up of 15 amino acids. Full variable domain (missing parts from reference TRBV28 and TRBJ2-7): DVKVTQSSRYLVKRTGEKVFLECVQDMDHENMFWYRQDPGLGLRLIYFSYDVKMKEKGDIPEGYSVSREKKERFSLILESASTNQTSMYLCANSWPGQGSYEQYFGPGTRLTVT.

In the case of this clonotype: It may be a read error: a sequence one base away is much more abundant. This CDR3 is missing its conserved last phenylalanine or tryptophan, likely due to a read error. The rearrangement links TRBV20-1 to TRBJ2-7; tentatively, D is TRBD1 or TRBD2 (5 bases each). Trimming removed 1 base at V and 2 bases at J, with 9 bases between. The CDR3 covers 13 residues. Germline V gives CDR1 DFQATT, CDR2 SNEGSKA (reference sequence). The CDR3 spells CSARGGTTYEQYS. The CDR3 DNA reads TGCAGTGCTAGAGGAGGGACCACCTACGAGCAGTACTCC.

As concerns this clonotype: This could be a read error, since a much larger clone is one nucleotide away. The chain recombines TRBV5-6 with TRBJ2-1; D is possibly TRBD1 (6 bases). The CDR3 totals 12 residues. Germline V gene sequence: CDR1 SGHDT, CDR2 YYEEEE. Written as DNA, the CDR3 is TGTGTCAGCAGCCCCCAGGGGAATGAGCAGTTCTTC. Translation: CVSSPQGNEQFF.

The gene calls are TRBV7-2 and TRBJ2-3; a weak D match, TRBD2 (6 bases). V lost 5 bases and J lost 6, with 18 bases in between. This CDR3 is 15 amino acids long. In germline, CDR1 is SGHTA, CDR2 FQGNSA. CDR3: CASSETGTFDDTQYF. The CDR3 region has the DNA TGTGCCAGCAGCGAAACCGGGACTTTCGATGATACGCAGTATTTT.

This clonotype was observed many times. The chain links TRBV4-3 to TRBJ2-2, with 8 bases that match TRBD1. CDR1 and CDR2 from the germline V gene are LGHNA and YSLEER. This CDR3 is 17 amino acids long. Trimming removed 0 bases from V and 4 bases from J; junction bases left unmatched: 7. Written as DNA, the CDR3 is TGCGCCAGCAGCCAAGATCAGGACAGGGCGGGCACCGGGGAGCTGTTTTTT. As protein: CASSQDQDRAGTGELFF.

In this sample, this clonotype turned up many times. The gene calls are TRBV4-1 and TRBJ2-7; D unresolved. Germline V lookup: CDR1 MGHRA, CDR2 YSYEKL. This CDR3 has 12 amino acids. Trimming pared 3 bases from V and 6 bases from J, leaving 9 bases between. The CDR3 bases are TGCGCCAGCAGCCATCCATCAGGCGAGCAGTACTTC. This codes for CASSHPSGEQYF.

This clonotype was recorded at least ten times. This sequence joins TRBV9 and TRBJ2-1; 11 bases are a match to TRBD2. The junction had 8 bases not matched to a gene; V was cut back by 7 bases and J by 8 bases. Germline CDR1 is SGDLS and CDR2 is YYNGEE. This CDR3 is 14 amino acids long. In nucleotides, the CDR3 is TGTGCCAGCTCTACTAGCGGGAGTGGCGATGAGCAGTTCTTC. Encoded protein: CASSTSGSGDEQFF. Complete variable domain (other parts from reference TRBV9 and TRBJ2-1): DSGVTQTPKHLITATGQRVTLRCSPRSGDLSVYWYQQSLDQGLQFLIQYYNGEERAKGNILERFSAQQFPDLHSELNLSSLELGDSALYFCASSTSGSGDEQFFGPGTRLTVL.

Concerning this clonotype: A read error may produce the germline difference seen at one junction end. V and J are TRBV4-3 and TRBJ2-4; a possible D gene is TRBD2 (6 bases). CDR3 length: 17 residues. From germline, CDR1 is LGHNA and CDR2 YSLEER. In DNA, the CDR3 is TGCGCCAGCAGCCAAGACCCAGCGGGTAATGGCAAAAACATTCAGCACTTC. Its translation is CASSQDPAGNGKNIQHF.

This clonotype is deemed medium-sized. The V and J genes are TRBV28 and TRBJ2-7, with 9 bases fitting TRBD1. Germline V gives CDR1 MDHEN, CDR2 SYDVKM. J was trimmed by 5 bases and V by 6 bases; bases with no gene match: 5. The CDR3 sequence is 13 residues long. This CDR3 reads CASSRDRANEQYF. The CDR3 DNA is TGTGCCAGCAGCCGGGACAGGGCAAACGAGCAGTACTTC.

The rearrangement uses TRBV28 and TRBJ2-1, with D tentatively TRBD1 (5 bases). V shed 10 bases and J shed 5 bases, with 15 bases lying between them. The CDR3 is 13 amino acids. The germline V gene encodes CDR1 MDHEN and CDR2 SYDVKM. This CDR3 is CANTLLGDNEQFF. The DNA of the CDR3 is TGTGCCAACACGCTCCTAGGGGACAATGAGCAGTTCTTC.

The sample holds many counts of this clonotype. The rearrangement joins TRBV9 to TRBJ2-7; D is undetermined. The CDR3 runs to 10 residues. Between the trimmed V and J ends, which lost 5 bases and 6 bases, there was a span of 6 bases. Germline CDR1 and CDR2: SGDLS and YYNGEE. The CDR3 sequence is CASRACEQYF. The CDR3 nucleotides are TGTGCCAGCAGGGCTTGCGAGCAGTACTTC.

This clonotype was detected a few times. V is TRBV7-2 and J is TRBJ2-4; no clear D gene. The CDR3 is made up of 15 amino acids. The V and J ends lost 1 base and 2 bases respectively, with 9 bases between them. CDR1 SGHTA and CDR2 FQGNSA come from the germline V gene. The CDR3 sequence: CASSLVASPKNIQYF. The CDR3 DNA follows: TGTGCCAGCAGCTTAGTGGCGTCGCCCAAAAACATTCAGTACTTC.

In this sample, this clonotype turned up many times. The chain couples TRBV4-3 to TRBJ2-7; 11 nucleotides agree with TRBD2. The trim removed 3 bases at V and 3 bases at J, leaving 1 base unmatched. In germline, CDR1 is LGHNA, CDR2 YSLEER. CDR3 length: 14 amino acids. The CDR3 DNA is TGCGCCAGCAGCCACACTAGCGGGAGCTACGAGCAGTACTTC. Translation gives CASSHTSGSYEQYF.

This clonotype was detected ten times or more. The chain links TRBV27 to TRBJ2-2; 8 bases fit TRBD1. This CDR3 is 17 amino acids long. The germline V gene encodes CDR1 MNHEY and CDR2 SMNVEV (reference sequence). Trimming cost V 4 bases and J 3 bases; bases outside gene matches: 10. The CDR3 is CASSSPERTGYTGELFF. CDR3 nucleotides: TGTGCCAGCAGTTCCCCTGAACGGACAGGGTACACCGGGGAGCTGTTTTTT.

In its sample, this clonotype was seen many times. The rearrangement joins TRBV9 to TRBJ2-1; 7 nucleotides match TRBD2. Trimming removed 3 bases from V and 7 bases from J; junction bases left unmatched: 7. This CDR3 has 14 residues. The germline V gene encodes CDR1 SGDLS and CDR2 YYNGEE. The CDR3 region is CASSETGGLNEQFF. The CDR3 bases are TGTGCCAGCAGCGAAACGGGAGGACTTAATGAGCAGTTCTTC.

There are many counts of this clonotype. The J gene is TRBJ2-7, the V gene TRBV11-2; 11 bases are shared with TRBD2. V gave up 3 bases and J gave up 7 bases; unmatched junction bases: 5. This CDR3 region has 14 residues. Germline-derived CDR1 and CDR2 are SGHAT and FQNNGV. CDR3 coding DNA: TGTGCCAGCAGCTTTACTAGCGGGAGAGGAGAGCAGTACTTC. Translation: CASSFTSGRGEQYF.

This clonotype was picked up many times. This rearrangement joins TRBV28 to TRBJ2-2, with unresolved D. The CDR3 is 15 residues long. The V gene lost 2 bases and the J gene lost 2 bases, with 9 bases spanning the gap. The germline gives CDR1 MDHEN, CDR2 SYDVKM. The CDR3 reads CASSLLRINTGELFF. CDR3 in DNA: TGTGCCAGCAGTTTACTACGAATAAACACCGGGGAGCTGTTTTTT.

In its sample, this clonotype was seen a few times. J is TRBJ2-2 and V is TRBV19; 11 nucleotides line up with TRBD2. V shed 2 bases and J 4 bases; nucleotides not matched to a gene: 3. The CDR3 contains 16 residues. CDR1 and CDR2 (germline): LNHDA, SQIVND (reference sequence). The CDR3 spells CASSIFLAGGTGELFF. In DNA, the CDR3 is TGTGCCAGTAGTATATTCCTAGCGGGAGGCACCGGGGAGCTGTTTTTT.

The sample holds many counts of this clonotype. The CDR3 spells CASSLRVFRGYTF. The CDR3 nucleotides are TGTGCCAGCAGTTTACGGGTATTTAGGGGCTACACCTTC. V is TRBV28 and J is TRBJ1-2; D unresolved. V was shortened by 2 bases and J by 8 bases, with 12 bases between the two germline ends. The CDR3 runs 13 residues. Germline assignment: CDR1 MDHEN and CDR2 SYDVKM.

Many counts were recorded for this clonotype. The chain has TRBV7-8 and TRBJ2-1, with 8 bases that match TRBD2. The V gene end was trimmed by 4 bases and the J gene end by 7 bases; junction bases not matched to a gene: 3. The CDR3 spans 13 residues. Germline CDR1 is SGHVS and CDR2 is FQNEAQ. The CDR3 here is CASSSGLGNEQFF. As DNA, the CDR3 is TGTGCCAGCAGCTCGGGACTAGGGAATGAGCAGTTCTTC.

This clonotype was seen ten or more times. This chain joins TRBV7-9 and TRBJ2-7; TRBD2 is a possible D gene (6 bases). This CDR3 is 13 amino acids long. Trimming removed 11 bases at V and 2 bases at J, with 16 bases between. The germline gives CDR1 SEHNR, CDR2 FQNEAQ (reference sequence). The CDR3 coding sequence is TGTGCCGCGGGGCGGGCGGGAACCTACGAGCAGTACTTC. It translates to CAAGRAGTYEQYF.